The clone carrying this T cell receptor (beta chain) was observed at least ten times. The data were obtained in a study of regulatory T cells in long-lasting Graves disease. Building the TCR beta libraries relied on iRepertoire HTBI primers, and CDR3 regions underwent Arm-PCR. In TCRdb, the multiplex PCR reads were re-called with MiXCR into one record per CDR3 protein. Here the sample spans roughly 420,000 distinct CDR3 sequences, over 15% being singletons. Germline assignment: CDR1 DFQATT and CDR2 SNEGSKA (reference sequence). Deletions cut 1 base from V and 6 bases from J, with 7 bases between. This CDR3 is built from 12 residues. Time point reported: newly diagnosed GD, antithyroid drugs for less than 3 months. TCR sequences were obtained from RNA taken from PBMCs. This sample also belongs to another study, concerning T cells in Graves' hyperthyroidism and ophthalmopathy.

The sequencing here drew on peripheral blood mononuclear cells (PBMCs), taken at new diagnosis, from a patient treated with antithyroid drugs. The receptor comes from a woman aged 25 to 39 with Graves disease. This chain links TRBV20-1 with TRBJ2-1; D is uncertain. The CDR3 protein is CSARAGPNEQFF. The CDR3 bases are TGCAGTGCTAGAGCAGGCCCCAATGAGCAGTTCTTC.